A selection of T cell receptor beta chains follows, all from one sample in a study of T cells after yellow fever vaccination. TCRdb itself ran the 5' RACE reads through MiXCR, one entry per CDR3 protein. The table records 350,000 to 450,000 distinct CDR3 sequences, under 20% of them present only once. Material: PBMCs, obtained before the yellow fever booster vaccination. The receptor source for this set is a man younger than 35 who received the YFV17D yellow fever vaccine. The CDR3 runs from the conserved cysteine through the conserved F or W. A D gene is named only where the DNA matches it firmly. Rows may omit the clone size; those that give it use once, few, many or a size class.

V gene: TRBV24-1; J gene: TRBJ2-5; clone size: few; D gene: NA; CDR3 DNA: TGTGCCACCCGCCAAGGAGAGACCCAGTACTTC; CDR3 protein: CATRQGETQYF
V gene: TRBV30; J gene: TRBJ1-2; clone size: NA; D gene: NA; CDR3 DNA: TGTGCCTGGATCCCAGGGGACCATGGCTACACCTTC; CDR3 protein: CAWIPGDHGYTF
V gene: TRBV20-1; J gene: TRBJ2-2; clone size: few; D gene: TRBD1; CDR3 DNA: TGCAGTGCTCCTCTTCCCCCCGGGACAGGGAACACCGGGGAGCTGTTTTTT; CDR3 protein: CSAPLPPGTGNTGELFF
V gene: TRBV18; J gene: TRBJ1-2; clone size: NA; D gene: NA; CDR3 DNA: TGTGCCAGCTCACCACGGAGACAGGATTATGGCTACACCTTC; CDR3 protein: CASSPRRQDYGYTF
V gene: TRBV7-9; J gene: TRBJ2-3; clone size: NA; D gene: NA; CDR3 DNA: TGTGCCAGCAGCCCCTCAGCGGGTGGGTCCGGTACGCAGTATTTT; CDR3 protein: CASSPSAGGSGTQYF
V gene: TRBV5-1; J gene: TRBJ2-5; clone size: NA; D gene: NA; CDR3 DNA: TGCGCCAGCAGCCTTATCTCAGGGGAGACCCAGTACTTC; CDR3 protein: CASSLISGETQYF
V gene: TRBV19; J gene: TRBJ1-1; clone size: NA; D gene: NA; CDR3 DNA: TGTGCCAGTAGTCGTGGGGCCGTCATGAACACTGAAGCTTTCTTT; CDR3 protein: CASSRGAVMNTEAFF
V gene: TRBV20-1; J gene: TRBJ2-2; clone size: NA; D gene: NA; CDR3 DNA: TGCAGTGCTAGCGGCAGTAACACCGGGGAGCTGTTTTTT; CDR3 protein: CSASGSNTGELFF
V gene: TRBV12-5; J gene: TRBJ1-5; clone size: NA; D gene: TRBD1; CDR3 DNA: TGTGCTAGTGGTTTGGTTTTGGGGGACAGGAAAATAGCGATTAGCAATCAGCCCCAGCATTTT; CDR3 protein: CASGLVLGDRKIAISNQPQHF
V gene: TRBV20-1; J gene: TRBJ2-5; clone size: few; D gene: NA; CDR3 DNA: TGCAGTGCTAGAGATTTACCAGGAAGGGAGACCCAGTACTTC; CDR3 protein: CSARDLPGRETQYF
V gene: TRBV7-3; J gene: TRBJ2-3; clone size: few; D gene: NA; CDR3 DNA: TGTGCCAGCAGCTCCCGCCGGGGACCCACAGATACGCAGTATTTT; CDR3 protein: CASSSRRGPTDTQYF
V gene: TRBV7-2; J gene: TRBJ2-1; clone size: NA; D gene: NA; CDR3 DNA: TGTGCCAGCAGCTACTCACAGGGGAGGCATGAGCAGTTCTTC; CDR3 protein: CASSYSQGRHEQFF
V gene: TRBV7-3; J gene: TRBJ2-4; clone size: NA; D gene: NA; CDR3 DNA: TGTGCCAGCAGCTTGGGGGGGGATACAGGGAGGAGCATTCAGTACTTC; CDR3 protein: CASSLGGDTGRSIQYF
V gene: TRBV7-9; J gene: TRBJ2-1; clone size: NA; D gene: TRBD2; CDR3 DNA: TGTGCCAGCAGCCCGACTGCCCCGGGACTAGTGGACAATGAGCAGTTCTTC; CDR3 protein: CASSPTAPGLVDNEQFF
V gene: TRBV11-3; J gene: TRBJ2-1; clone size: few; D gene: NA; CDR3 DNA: TGTGCCAGCAGCCGAGACGGGGTAGACAATGAGCAGTTCTTC; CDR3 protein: CASSRDGVDNEQFF
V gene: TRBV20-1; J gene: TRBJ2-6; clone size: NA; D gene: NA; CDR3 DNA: TGCAGTGCTCGTGGGACCGACTCTGGGGCCAACGTCCTGACTTTC; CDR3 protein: CSARGTDSGANVLTF
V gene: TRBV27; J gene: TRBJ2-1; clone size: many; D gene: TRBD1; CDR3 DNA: TGTGCCAGCAGCCCAGGACAGGGGGGCCTCAATGAGCAGTTCTTC; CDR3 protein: CASSPGQGGLNEQFF
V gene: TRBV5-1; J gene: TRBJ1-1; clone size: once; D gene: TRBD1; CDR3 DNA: TGCGCCAGCAGCTTGGCCGCCGACAGGGGAACCACTGAAGCTTTCTTT; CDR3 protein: CASSLAADRGTTEAFF
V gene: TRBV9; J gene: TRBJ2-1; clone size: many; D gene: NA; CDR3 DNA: TGTGCCAGCAGTAGGCAGAGCTCCTACAATGAGCAGTTCTTC; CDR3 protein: CASSRQSSYNEQFF
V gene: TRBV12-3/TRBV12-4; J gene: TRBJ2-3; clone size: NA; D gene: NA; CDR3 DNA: TGTGCCAGCAGCACACCAGGGTCTGCAGATACGCAGTATTTT; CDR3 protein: CASSTPGSADTQYF
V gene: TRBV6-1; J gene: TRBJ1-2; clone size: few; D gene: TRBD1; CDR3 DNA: TGTGCCAGCAGGGACAGGGGGAACTATGGCTACACCTTC; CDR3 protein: CASRDRGNYGYTF
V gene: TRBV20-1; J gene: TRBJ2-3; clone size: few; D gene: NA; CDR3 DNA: TGCAGTGCTAGAGCCGCGAGCACAGATACGCAGTATTTT; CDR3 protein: CSARAASTDTQYF
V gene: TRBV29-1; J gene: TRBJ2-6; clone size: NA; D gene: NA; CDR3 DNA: TGCAGCGTCCGGGACACTGGGGCCAACGTCCTGACTTTC; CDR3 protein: CSVRDTGANVLTF
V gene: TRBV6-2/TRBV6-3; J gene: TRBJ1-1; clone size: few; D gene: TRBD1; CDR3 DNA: TGTGCCAGCAGTTACGGACAGGCGAGGGAAGCTTTCTTT; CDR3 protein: CASSYGQAREAFF
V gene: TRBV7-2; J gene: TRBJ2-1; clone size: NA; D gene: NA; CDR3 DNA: TGTGCCAGCAGCGCAGGGACGGTCTCCTACAATGAGCAGTTCTTC; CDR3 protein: CASSAGTVSYNEQFF
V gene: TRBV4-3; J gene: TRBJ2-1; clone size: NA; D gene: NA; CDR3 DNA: TGCGCCAGCAGCCAAGCGAGAGGTGAGCAGTTCTTC; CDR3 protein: CASSQARGEQFF
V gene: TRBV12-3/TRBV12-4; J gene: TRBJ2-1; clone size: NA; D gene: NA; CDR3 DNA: TGTGCCAGCAGTACTGTGGTTTATCGGCAAGAGCAGTTCTTC; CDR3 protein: CASSTVVYRQEQFF
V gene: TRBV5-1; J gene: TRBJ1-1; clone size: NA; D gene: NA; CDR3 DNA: TGCGCCAGCACTTTGCAAGGCCCGAACACTGAAGCTTTCTTT; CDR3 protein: CASTLQGPNTEAFF
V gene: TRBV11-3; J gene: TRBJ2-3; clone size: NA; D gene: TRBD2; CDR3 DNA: TGTGCCAGCAGCTCCTTAGCGGGGGAGGCAGATACGCAGTATTTT; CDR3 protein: CASSSLAGEADTQYF
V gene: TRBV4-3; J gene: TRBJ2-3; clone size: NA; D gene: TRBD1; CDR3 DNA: TGCGCCAGCAGCCCAGGGACAGGCCTAAGCACAGATACGCAGTATTTT; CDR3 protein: CASSPGTGLSTDTQYF
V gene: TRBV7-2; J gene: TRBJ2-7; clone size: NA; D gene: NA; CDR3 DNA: TGTGCCAGCAGCTTCGTGGACTTATTCGGGGAGCAGTACTTC; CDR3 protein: CASSFVDLFGEQYF
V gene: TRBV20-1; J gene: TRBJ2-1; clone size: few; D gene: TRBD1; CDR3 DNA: TGCAGTGTTACGCGCACCGGGACAGGGGTCAATGAGCAGTTCTTC; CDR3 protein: CSVTRTGTGVNEQFF
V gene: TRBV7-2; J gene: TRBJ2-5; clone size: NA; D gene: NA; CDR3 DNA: TGTGCCAGCAGCTTACAGGGGGGGCACGAGACCCAGTACTTC; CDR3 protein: CASSLQGGHETQYF
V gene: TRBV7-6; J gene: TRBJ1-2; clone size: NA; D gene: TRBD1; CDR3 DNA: TGTGCCAGCAGCGCTCAGGGGGCCTACTATGGCTACACTTTC; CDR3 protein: CASSAQGAYYGYTF
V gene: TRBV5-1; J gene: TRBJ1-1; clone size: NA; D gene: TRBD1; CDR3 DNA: TGCGCCAGCAGCTTGGTTTTACAGGGGTTCACTGAAGCTTTCTTT; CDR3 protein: CASSLVLQGFTEAFF
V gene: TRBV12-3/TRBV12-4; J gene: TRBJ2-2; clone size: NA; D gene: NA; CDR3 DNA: TGTGCCAGCCTCCGGGAGTCTAACACCGGGGAGCTGTTTTTT; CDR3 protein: CASLRESNTGELFF
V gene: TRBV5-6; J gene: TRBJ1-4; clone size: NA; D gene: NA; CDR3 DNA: TGTGCCAGCAACGGGATCGGAGGGGAAAAACTGTTTTTT; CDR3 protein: CASNGIGGEKLFF
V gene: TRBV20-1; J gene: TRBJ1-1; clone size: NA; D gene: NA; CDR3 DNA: TGCAGTGCTAGCGCAGGGTCTCCCACTGAAGCTTTCTTT; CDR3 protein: CSASAGSPTEAFF
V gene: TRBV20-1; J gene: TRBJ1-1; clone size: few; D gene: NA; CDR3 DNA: TGCAGTGCTAGAGATAGCGGCAGGGGCTCTACTGAAGCTTTCTTT; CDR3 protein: CSARDSGRGSTEAFF
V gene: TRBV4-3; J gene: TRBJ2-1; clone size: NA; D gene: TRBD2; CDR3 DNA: TGCGCCAGCAGCCAAGGACTAGCGGGGAGGGATGAGCAGTTCTTC; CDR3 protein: CASSQGLAGRDEQFF
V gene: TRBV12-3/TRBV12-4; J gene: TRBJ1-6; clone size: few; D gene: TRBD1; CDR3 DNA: TGTGCCAGCAGTTGGACAGGGAAATCACCCCTCCACTTT; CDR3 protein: CASSWTGKSPLHF
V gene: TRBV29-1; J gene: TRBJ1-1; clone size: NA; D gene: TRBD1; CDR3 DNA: TGCAGCGGCGGACCGGGACAGGGAATGAACACTGAAGCTTTCTTT; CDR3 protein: CSGGPGQGMNTEAFF
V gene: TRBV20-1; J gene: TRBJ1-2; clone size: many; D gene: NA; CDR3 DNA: TGCAGTGCTAGAGAGGACCTGGTGGGCGGCTACACCTTC; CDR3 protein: CSAREDLVGGYTF
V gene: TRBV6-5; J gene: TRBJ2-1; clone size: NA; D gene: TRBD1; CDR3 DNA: TGTGCCAGCAGTGCCTCGGGACAGGTCTACAATGAGCAGTTCTTC; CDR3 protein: CASSASGQVYNEQFF
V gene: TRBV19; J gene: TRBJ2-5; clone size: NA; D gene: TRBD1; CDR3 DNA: TGTGCCAGTAGTATCGGGGTGAGGACAGGGAGAGAGACCCAGTACTTC; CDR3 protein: CASSIGVRTGRETQYF
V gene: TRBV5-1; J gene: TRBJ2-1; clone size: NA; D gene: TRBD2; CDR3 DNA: TGCGCCAGCAGCCTTATAACTAGCGGGGGCTTCGATGAGCAGTTCTTC; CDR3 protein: CASSLITSGGFDEQFF
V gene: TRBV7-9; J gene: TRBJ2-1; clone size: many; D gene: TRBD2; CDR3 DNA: TGTGCCAGCAGCTTAGCCTCTAGCGGGGAGCAGTTCTTC; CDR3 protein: CASSLASSGEQFF
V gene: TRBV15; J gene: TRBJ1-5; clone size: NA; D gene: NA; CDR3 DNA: TGTGCCACCAGCAGAGTGGTTAGCAATCAGCCCCAGCATTTT; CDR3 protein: CATSRVVSNQPQHF
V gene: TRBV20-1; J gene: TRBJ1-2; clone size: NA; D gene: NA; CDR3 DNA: TGCAGTGGGACGGGACAACCTTTTTTTAACTATGGCTACACCTTC; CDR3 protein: CSGTGQPFFNYGYTF
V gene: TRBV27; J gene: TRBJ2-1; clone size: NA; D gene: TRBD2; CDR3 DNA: TGTGCCAGCAGTGAAAGAGCGGGGGGCATTTACAATGAGCAGTTCTTC; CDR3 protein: CASSERAGGIYNEQFF
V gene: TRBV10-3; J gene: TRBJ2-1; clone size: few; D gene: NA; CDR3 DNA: TGTGCCATCAGTGAGTCGGCAGGGGCCTACAATGAGCAGTTCTTC; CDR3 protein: CAISESAGAYNEQFF
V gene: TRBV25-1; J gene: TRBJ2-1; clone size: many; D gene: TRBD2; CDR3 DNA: TGTGCCAGCAGTGCTCCGGGGGGGAGCGAGCAGTTCTTC; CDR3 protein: CASSAPGGSEQFF
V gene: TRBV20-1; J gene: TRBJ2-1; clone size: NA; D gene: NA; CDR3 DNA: TGCAGTGCTGAAGGCTGGGGATCGTACAATGAGCAGTTCTTC; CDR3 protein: CSAEGWGSYNEQFF
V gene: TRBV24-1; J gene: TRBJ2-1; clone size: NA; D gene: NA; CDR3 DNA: TGTGCCACCAGTGACCACAAGGCCAATGAGCAGTTCTTC; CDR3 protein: CATSDHKANEQFF
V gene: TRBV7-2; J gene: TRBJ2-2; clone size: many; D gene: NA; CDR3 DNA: TGTGCCAGCAGCTTAGGGTCGGCCGGGGAGCTGTTTTTT; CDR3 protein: CASSLGSAGELFF
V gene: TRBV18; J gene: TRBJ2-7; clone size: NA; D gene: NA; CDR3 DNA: TGTGCCAGCTCACCACCGACAGCCGCCAGGGAGCAGTACTTC; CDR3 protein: CASSPPTAAREQYF